The following is a T cell receptor beta chain sequence with its context. The data were taken from a study of T cell changes during pregnancy in multiple sclerosis. The assay was immunoSEQ multiplex PCR, and TCRdb's table has in-frame clones only and misses some. The table shows 50,000 to 65,000 clones, with approximately 86% occurring only once. The source is a female donor with multiple sclerosis, enrolled in a pregnancy study. The specimen comprised peripheral blood, sampled in the first trimester of pregnancy.

As DNA, the CDR3 is TGTGCCAGCAGCCTCGGACTAGTTAATGAGCAGTTCTTC. This translates into CASSLGLVNEQFF. The genes are TRBV9 and TRBJ2-1, with 7 bases matching TRBD2. The germline V gene has CDR1 SGDLS and CDR2 YYNGEE. The CDR3 totals 13 residues. J was trimmed by 7 bases and V by 4 bases; bases with no gene match: 5. Based on the CDR3 plus reference TRBV9 and TRBJ2-1, the full variable domain is DSGVTQTPKHLITATGQRVTLRCSPRSGDLSVYWYQQSLDQGLQFLIQYYNGEERAKGNILERFSAQQFPDLHSELNLSSLELGDSALYFCASSLGLVNEQFFGPGTRLTVL.